The 2 T cell receptor beta chains reported below all come from one sample, sequenced in a study of regulatory T cells in long-lasting Graves disease. Libraries of TCR beta came from iRepertoire HTBI primers plus Arm-PCR of CDR3 regions. TCRdb reprocessed the multiplex PCR reads with MiXCR, giving one entry per CDR3 protein. The table includes 420,000 or so distinct CDR3 sequences, around 17% detected once. Time point: newly diagnosed GD, antithyroid drugs for less than 3 months. Preparation of the TCR library used RNA extracted from PBMCs. This sample also appeared in a second study, on T cells in Graves' hyperthyroidism and ophthalmopathy.

The material was peripheral blood mononuclear cells (PBMCs), obtained at new diagnosis, from a patient treated with antithyroid drugs. The origin of the receptors is a woman younger than 30 with Graves disease.

The sample holds many counts of this clonotype. V and J are TRBV2 and TRBJ2-1; 11 bases are a match to TRBD2. In germline, CDR1 is SNHLY, CDR2 FYNNEI. The length of the CDR3 is 14 residues. V trimming: 4 bases; J trimming: 7 bases; junction bases outside the gene matches: 3. The CDR3 nucleotides read TGTGCCAGCAGTGTACTAGCGGGAGCTAATGAGCAGTTCTTC. This codes for CASSVLAGANEQFF.

The rearrangement uses TRBV12-3 or TRBV12-4 and TRBJ2-1; D tentatively fits TRBD1 or TRBD2 (5 bases each). The CDR3 has 12 amino acids. V was pared by 6 bases and J by 7 bases, with 10 bases between. CDR3 loop: CASSGAGNEQFF. CDR3 in DNA: TGTGCCAGCAGCGGGGCCGGGAATGAGCAGTTCTTC.